This T cell receptor (beta chain) is from a study of PD-1 blockade in mismatch repair-deficient tumors. This clone was recorded a few times. CDR3 length: 15 amino acids. V was clipped by 1 base and J by 4 bases; unmatched bases: 4. CDR1 SEHNR and CDR2 FQNEAQ come from the germline V gene (reference sequence). Profiled with immunoSEQ multiplex PCR; TCRdb holds only in-frame clones, not every one. The table shows 77,000 or so clones, with approximately 81% occurring only once. The chain uses TRBV7-9 and TRBJ2-5; 9 nucleotides agree with TRBD1. This receptor was identified in an adult with mismatch repair-deficient cancer. The material was peripheral blood, obtained 44 weeks after starting pembrolizumab. The chain's CDR3 is CASSLGDRDGETQYF. CDR3 DNA sequence: TGTGCCAGCAGCTTAGGGGACAGGGATGGAGAGACCCAGTACTTC.